The 26 T cell receptor beta chains below come from one sample, sequenced in a study of regulatory T cells in long-lasting Graves disease. Researchers made TCR beta libraries by using iRepertoire HTBI primers and running Arm-PCR on CDR3 regions. TCRdb reprocessed the multiplex PCR reads via MiXCR and lists one record per CDR3 protein. Here the sample spans approximately 470,000 distinct CDR3 sequences, around 21% being singletons. The time point is: persistent/refractory GD, antithyroid drugs over 5 years with positive TRAb. From PBMCs, RNA was extracted and then used to make the TCR library. Source: peripheral blood mononuclear cells (PBMCs), taken when the disease was refractory, from a patient treated with antithyroid drugs. These receptors were collected from a female donor with Graves disease.

With respect to this clonotype: A much larger clone lies one base from this, so it may be a read error. The chain carries TRBV6-2 or TRBV6-3 and TRBJ1-4; perhaps TRBD1 as D (6 bases). The ends were cut back, 0 bases at V and 12 bases at J, with 17 bases in the middle. CDR3 length: 15 residues. Germline V gives CDR1 MNHEY, CDR2 SVGEGT. CDR3 region: CASSYSGDLAGELFF. The CDR3 DNA reads TGTGCCAGCAGTTACTCGGGGGACCTAGCAGGGGAACTGTTTTTT.

J is TRBJ2-7 and V is TRBV18; D may correspond to TRBD1 or TRBD2 (6 bases each). This CDR3 contains 15 residues. The V gene lost 3 bases and the J gene lost 0 bases, with 12 bases spanning the gap. Germline lookup yields CDR1 KGHSH and CDR2 LQKENI. The CDR3 loop is CASSPAGQGSYEQYF. As DNA, the CDR3 is TGTGCCAGCTCACCGGCGGGACAAGGCTCCTACGAGCAGTACTTC.

Worth noting for this clonotype: A much bigger clone sits one base away, suggesting this may be a read error. The chain joins TRBV27 to TRBJ2-6, with D unresolved. CDR3 length equals 15 residues. Trimming removed 6 bases at V and 1 base at J, with 10 bases between. Germline assignment: CDR1 MNHEY and CDR2 SMNVEV (reference sequence). The CDR3 DNA reads as TGTGCCAGCAGCCCTTGGGAATCTGGGGCCAACGTCCTGACTTTC. It specifies CASSPWESGANVLTF.

Of note for this clonotype: One end of the junction is discordant with germline, which a read error may explain. V is TRBV9 and J is TRBJ1-2; weak D call: TRBD1 (5 bases). CDR1 and CDR2 from the germline V gene are SGDLS and YYNGEE. This CDR3 has 12 residues. This CDR3 is CANDSGSYGNTF. The CDR3 region has the DNA TGTGCCAACGATTCAGGGTCCTATGGCAACACCTTC.

This clonotype has ten or more counts. The gene calls are TRBV2 and TRBJ1-1; no firm D call. V was trimmed by 7 bases and J by 0 bases, leaving 12 bases between them. Germline CDR1 is SNHLY and CDR2 is FYNNEI. The CDR3 is 14 residues long. As DNA, the CDR3 is TGTGCCAGCATTCGAATAGCCTTGAACACTGAAGCTTTCTTT. Translating it yields CASIRIALNTEAFF.

This clonotype came up a few times. V is TRBV5-6 and J is TRBJ1-1; D is uncertain. The CDR3 loop spans 15 amino acids. Germline V gives CDR1 SGHDT, CDR2 YYEEEE. V was shortened by 0 bases and J by 1 base, with 10 bases between the two germline ends. CDR3 coding DNA: TGTGCCAGCAGCTTGGCCATCAACCAGAACACTGAAGCTTTCTTT. Protein: CASSLAINQNTEAFF.

This sequence joins TRBV9 and TRBJ2-3; TRBD2 matches 7 bases. Germline V gene data show CDR1 as SGDLS and CDR2 as YYNGEE. This CDR3 contains 13 residues. The V and J ends lost 3 bases and 5 bases, in that order; junction bases with no gene match: 3. The CDR3 DNA reads as TGTGCCAGCAGCGCCTGGGGGGGAGATACGCAGTATTTT. The encoded protein is CASSAWGGDTQYF.

This clonotype was seen a handful of times. It may be a read error: a sequence one base away is much more abundant. The chain has TRBV28 and TRBJ1-1, with D maybe TRBD1 (6 bases). This CDR3 has 16 residues. V was trimmed by 7 bases and J by 3 bases, leaving 21 bases between them. The germline V gene has CDR1 MDHEN and CDR2 SYDVKM. CDR3 sequence reads: CASTPPRGQMDTEAFF. The CDR3 DNA reads TGTGCCAGCACCCCGCCCCGGGGGCAGATGGACACTGAAGCTTTCTTT.

This clonotype was counted ten times or more. CDR3 amino acids: CASSQEVASPRETQYF. The CDR3 coding sequence is TGTGCCAGCAGCCAAGAAGTAGCTAGCCCGAGAGAGACCCAGTACTTC. The chain combines TRBV3-1 with TRBJ2-5; D might be TRBD2 (5 bases). Germline CDR1 reads LGHDT; CDR2 reads YNNKEL (reference sequence). This CDR3 comprises 16 residues. Trimming removed 0 bases from V and 4 bases from J, with 15 bases in between.

At least ten counts were recorded for this clonotype. Relative to the germline gene, one junction end is altered; a read error may explain this. The chain is built from TRBV2 and TRBJ1-5; unclear D gene. CDR1 and CDR2 from the germline V gene are SNHLY and FYNNEI. CDR3 size: 13 residues. CDR3 DNA: TGTGCCAGCACTGAAGATAGCAATCAGCCCCAGCATTTT. Translation gives CASTEDSNQPQHF.

This clonotype showed up many times. The rearrangement uses TRBV11-2 and TRBJ1-2; the match to TRBD1 covers 11 bases. This CDR3 spans 15 amino acids. The germline gives CDR1 SGHAT, CDR2 FQNNGV. V shed 5 bases, J shed 4 bases, and the junction held 6 bases outside the gene matches. The CDR3 DNA is TGTGCCAGCAGCCCCGGACAGGGGGCGGGCTATGGCTACACCTTC. Amino acid sequence: CASSPGQGAGYGYTF.

The rearrangement uses TRBV6-1 and TRBJ1-4, with unresolved D. Germline V gene data show CDR1 as MNHNS and CDR2 as SASEGT. The CDR3 extends over 11 amino acids. Trimming took off 10 bases at V and 4 bases at J, with 7 bases between the two ends. The CDR3 DNA reads as TGTGCCACCCGGGTTAATGAAAAACTGTTTTTT. Protein product: CATRVNEKLFF.

The rearrangement uses TRBV29-1 and TRBJ2-2; D might be TRBD2 (5 bases). The CDR3 has 14 amino acids. The germline gives CDR1 SQVTM, CDR2 ANQGSEA. Deletions cut 2 bases from V and 4 bases from J, with 11 bases between. In DNA form, the CDR3 reads TGCAGCGTTGAACCCGGAGAGGGCACCGGGGAGCTGTTTTTT. It translates to CSVEPGEGTGELFF.

This chain joins TRBV10-3 and TRBJ2-6; D is unclear. V lost 5 bases to trimming and J lost 0 bases, with 8 bases between them. Germline V gene data show CDR1 as ENHRY and CDR2 as SYGVKD. The length of the CDR3 is 15 residues. The CDR3 sequence is CAISSGDSGANVLTF. As DNA, the CDR3 is TGTGCCATCAGTTCCGGAGACTCTGGGGCCAACGTCCTGACTTTC.

The V and J genes are TRBV5-1 and TRBJ2-1; TRBD1 agrees at 12 bases. V lost 4 bases, J lost 0 bases, and 8 bases stayed unmatched. This CDR3 is 18 amino acids long. Germline V gives CDR1 SGHRS, CDR2 YFSETQ. CDR3 sequence (DNA): TGCGCCAGCAGCACGGGACAGGGGGCCAACAGCTCCTACAATGAGCAGTTCTTC. It yields the protein CASSTGQGANSSYNEQFF.

This clonotype has at least ten counts. CDR3 amino acids: CASSPGQPSYGYTF. CDR3 nucleotides: TGTGCCAGCAGCCCCGGACAGCCTTCCTATGGCTACACCTTC. The V gene is TRBV28, the J gene TRBJ1-2; possibly TRBD1 for D (6 bases). V lost 6 bases to trimming and J lost 4 bases, with 15 bases between them. The CDR3 spans 14 residues. Germline V CDR1 and CDR2: MDHEN, SYDVKM.

The sample holds many counts of this clonotype. CDR3 protein: CASSSSGTVKNIQYF. The CDR3 DNA reads TGTGCCAGCAGTTCATCAGGGACGGTTAAAAACATTCAGTACTTC. The J gene is TRBJ2-4, the V gene TRBV28; D is perhaps TRBD1 or TRBD2 (5 bases each). This CDR3 has 15 residues. V lost 4 bases and J 4 bases, leaving 14 bases between the germline ends. Germline V CDR1 and CDR2: MDHEN, SYDVKM.

This clonotype has just one count. A much bigger clone sits one base away, suggesting this may be a read error. The V gene is TRBV6-2 or TRBV6-3, the J gene TRBJ2-5, with no clear D. This CDR3 region has 14 residues. Per germline, CDR1 MNHEY and CDR2 SVGEGT. This CDR3 reads CAGSWYVGQETQYF. As DNA, the CDR3 is TGTGCCGGCAGTTGGTATGTCGGGCAAGAGACCCAGTACTTC.

The chain has TRBV4-1 and TRBJ2-7; 7 nucleotides align to TRBD2. The length of the CDR3 is 17 residues. In germline, CDR1 is MGHRA, CDR2 YSYEKL. The trim removed 1 base at V and 4 bases at J, leaving 13 bases unmatched. The CDR3 sequence is CASSQVPLGGGDYEQYF. The CDR3 DNA follows: TGCGCCAGCAGCCAAGTCCCCCTCGGGGGAGGGGATTACGAGCAGTACTTC.

This clonotype was detected many times. The CDR3 protein is CASSLQGGYTF. CDR3 nucleotide sequence: TGTGCCAGCAGTTTGCAGGGCGGCTACACCTTC. This chain links TRBV28 with TRBJ1-2, with D perhaps TRBD1 (5 bases). Germline V gene data show CDR1 as MDHEN and CDR2 as SYDVKM. The CDR3 length is 11 residues. Trimming removed 3 bases at V and 8 bases at J, with 7 bases between.

About this clonotype: This sequence may be a read error, since a much larger clone differs from it by one base. V usage is TRBV28 and J usage is TRBJ2-7; 7 nucleotides agree with TRBD1. This CDR3 has 12 residues. Germline loops: CDR1 MDHEN, CDR2 SYDVKM. V shed 6 bases, J shed 7 bases, and the junction held 6 bases outside the gene matches. CDR3 nucleotides: TGTGCCAGCAGACCCGACAGGGTAGAGCAGTACTTC. Translated, it gives CASRPDRVEQYF. The full variable domain, rest sourced from reference TRBV28 and TRBJ2-7, is DVKVTQSSRYLVKRTGEKVFLECVQDMDHENMFWYRQDPGLGLRLIYFSYDVKMKEKGDIPEGYSVSREKKERFSLILESASTNQTSMYLCASRPDRVEQYFGPGTRLTVT.

At least ten counts were recorded for this clonotype. The genes are TRBV6-6 and TRBJ1-3, with a weak D call TRBD1 (5 bases). The CDR3 extends over 15 amino acids. V lost 0 bases and J 4 bases, leaving 10 bases between the germline ends. The germline CDR1 and CDR2 sequences are MNHNY and SVGAGI (reference sequence). The CDR3 nucleotides read TGTGCCAGCAGTTACTCGGAGGGGCACGGAAACACCATATATTTT. Protein sequence: CASSYSEGHGNTIYF.

This rearrangement joins TRBV20-1 to TRBJ1-5; possible D gene TRBD1, 5 bases. The CDR3 runs 14 residues. CDR1 is DFQATT and CDR2 is SNEGSKA in the germline V gene (reference sequence). V was trimmed by 3 bases and J by 5 bases, leaving 14 bases between them. CDR3 in amino acids: CSASIRGGDQPQHF. CDR3 in DNA: TGCAGTGCTAGTATCCGGGGCGGCGATCAGCCCCAGCATTTT.

This clonotype was observed at least ten times. The rearrangement uses TRBV6-5 and TRBJ2-7, with unresolved D. CDR1 is MNHEY, CDR2 SVGAGI, per germline. This CDR3 is 13 amino acids long. Trimming took 2 bases from V and 6 from J, leaving 11 bases between them. The DNA of the CDR3 is TGTGCCAGCAGTTACGGTCCCGATGTCGAGCAGTACTTC. Protein sequence: CASSYGPDVEQYF.

A note on this clonotype: Being one base from a much bigger clone, this may be a read error. V usage is TRBV6-4 and J usage is TRBJ2-7, with 9 bases fitting TRBD2. The CDR3 has 16 amino acids. The ends lost 5 bases at V and 2 bases at J; junction bases unmatched: 10. The germline V gene encodes CDR1 MRHNA and CDR2 SNTAGT. CDR3 residues: CASSYPTSGLTYEQYF. The CDR3 region has the DNA TGTGCCAGCAGTTACCCGACTAGCGGCCTGACCTACGAGCAGTACTTC.

This clonotype was seen more than once but under ten times. The CDR3: CASSIWGLNTGELFF. CDR3 in DNA: TGTGCCAGCAGCATTTGGGGTTTGAACACCGGGGAGCTGTTTTTT. This chain joins TRBV3-1 and TRBJ2-2, with no clear D. The germline V and J ends were trimmed by 5 bases and 1 base, with 11 bases remaining between them. The CDR3 extends over 15 amino acids. Germline V gives CDR1 LGHDT, CDR2 YNNKEL (reference sequence).